One sample yielded the 14 T cell receptor beta chains listed below, sequenced in a study of PD-L1 blockade in urothelial cancer. Time point in this sample: pretreatment peripheral blood. Using immunoSEQ multiplex PCR, the repertoire was profiled, and TCRdb retains in-frame clones only, with some absent. The sample holds about 47,000 clones, about 81% seen once. The starting material was PBMCs, obtained around atezolizumab (anti-PD-L1) treatment. The receptors shown here come from a man aged 50 to 60 with urothelial cancer.

The rearrangement links TRBV5-1 to TRBJ2-3; possible D gene TRBD2, 5 bases. CDR3 length: 15 residues. Trimming took off 0 bases at V and 6 bases at J, with 14 bases between the two ends. Germline lookup yields CDR1 SGHRS and CDR2 YFSETQ. In nucleotides, the CDR3 is TGCGCCAGCAGCTTGGGTGCCGCGGGTGTGGATACGCAGTATTTT. Protein: CASSLGAAGVDTQYF.

The table lists this clone with a few counts. V usage is TRBV7-9 and J usage is TRBJ1-1; no clear D gene. Germline CDR1 SEHNR, CDR2 FQNEAQ (reference sequence). The CDR3 has 12 amino acids. Trimming took 1 base from V and 5 from J, leaving 5 bases between them. The CDR3 is CASSLETTEAFF. The DNA for the CDR3 is TGTGCCAGCAGCTTAGAAACAACTGAAGCTTTCTTT.

The chain recombines TRBV9 with TRBJ2-1, with D perhaps matching TRBD2 (5 bases). CDR1 is SGDLS and CDR2 is YYNGEE in the germline V gene. V dropped 4 bases and J dropped 0 bases, with 8 bases sitting between them. The CDR3 has 14 amino acids. CDR3: CASSQLGSYNEQFF. CDR3 in DNA: TGTGCCAGCAGCCAACTAGGCTCCTACAATGAGCAGTTCTTC.

J is TRBJ2-1 and V is TRBV11-3; possible D gene TRBD2, 5 bases. Per germline, CDR1 SGHNT and CDR2 YENEEA. Trimming removed 5 bases at V and 7 bases at J, with 9 bases between. CDR3 length: 12 amino acids. DNA for the CDR3: TGTGCCAGCAGCCGCAGAGGGAATGAGCAGTTCTTC. Its translation is CASSRRGNEQFF.

V and J are TRBV28 and TRBJ2-2, with a possible D match to TRBD1 (5 bases). The CDR3 consists of 17 residues. V lost 1 base to trimming and J lost 2 bases, with 14 bases between them. Germline CDR1 is MDHEN and CDR2 is SYDVKM. The CDR3 nucleotides read TGTGCCAGCAGTTTATTCAAGGGGCAGGCTAACACCGGGGAGCTGTTTTTT. This translates into CASSLFKGQANTGELFF.

This clone appeared a few times. This chain uses TRBV27 with TRBJ2-3, with 8 bases that match TRBD2. J lost 2 bases, V lost 6 bases, and 13 bases had no gene match. Germline V gene sequence: CDR1 MNHEY, CDR2 SMNVEV (reference sequence). CDR3 length: 17 amino acids. The CDR3 is CASRTFRTSISTDTQYF. The DNA for the CDR3 is TGTGCCAGCAGGACCTTTAGGACTAGCATATCCACAGATACGCAGTATTTT.

The rearrangement joins TRBV25-1 to TRBJ1-1; 8 nucleotides line up with TRBD1. The CDR3 totals 13 residues. Germline V gene data show CDR1 as MGHDK and CDR2 as SYGVNS. The V and J ends lost 6 bases and 3 bases, in that order; junction bases with no gene match: 3. The CDR3 nucleotides are TGTGCCAGCAGCGGACAGGGTTACACTGAAGCTTTCTTT. Translation gives CASSGQGYTEAFF.

This clone occurred a few times. The chain links TRBV7-9 to TRBJ1-1, with D unclear. The germline CDR1 and CDR2 sequences are SEHNR and FQNEAQ (reference sequence). The CDR3 runs to 12 residues. The V gene lost 1 base and the J gene lost 4 bases, with 4 bases spanning the gap. In nucleotides, the CDR3 is TGTGCCAGCAGCTTAGGGAGCACTGAAGCTTTCTTT. Translation gives CASSLGSTEAFF.

The chain links TRBV7-8 to TRBJ2-1, with 14 bases lining up with TRBD2. The trim removed 2 bases at V and 6 bases at J, leaving 3 bases unmatched. The CDR3 spans 16 residues. CDR1 and CDR2 from the germline V gene are SGHVS and FQNEAQ. The DNA of the CDR3 is TGTGCCAGCAGCTTAACCGGGACTAGCGGGAGCAATGAGCAGTTCTTC. Residues: CASSLTGTSGSNEQFF.

V usage is TRBV28 and J usage is TRBJ2-2, with 8 positions matching TRBD1. Germline loops: CDR1 MDHEN, CDR2 SYDVKM. This CDR3 is 15 amino acids long. Losses at the gene ends were 6 bases for V and 5 bases for J; bases not matched to a gene: 8. The CDR3 region has the DNA TGTGCCAGCAGCCACCTCGGACAGGGAACCGGGGAGCTGTTTTTT. Translated: CASSHLGQGTGELFF.

V and J are TRBV4-1 and TRBJ2-1; 8 bases line up with TRBD1. J lost 15 bases, V lost 0 bases, and 7 bases had no gene match. CDR3 length equals 13 residues. Germline CDR1 reads MGHRA; CDR2 reads YSYEKL. For the CDR3, the DNA is TGCGCCAGCAGCCAAGATCAGAGGACAGGGTTGTTCTTC. The encoded protein is CASSQDQRTGLFF.

This clone was seen a single time. The chain joins TRBV9 to TRBJ2-2; D remains ambiguous. In germline, CDR1 is SGDLS, CDR2 YYNGEE. CDR3 size: 14 residues. V lost 6 bases and J 1 base, leaving 10 bases between the germline ends. The DNA of the CDR3 is TGTGCCAGCACAAGACTCGAGAACACCGGGGAGCTGTTTTTT. As protein: CASTRLENTGELFF.

This chain links TRBV6-1 with TRBJ1-2, with TRBD1 identical over 9 bases. The CDR3 has 15 residues. With 3 bases clipped from V and 5 bases from J, the junction kept 7 bases outside the gene matches. Looked up from germline, CDR1 is MNHNS and CDR2 is SASEGT. CDR3 amino acids: CASSDPRQGEYGYTF. The CDR3 DNA follows: TGTGCCAGCAGTGACCCGCGACAGGGGGAGTATGGCTACACCTTC.

Only one count was recorded for this clone. The chain couples TRBV2 to TRBJ2-7; 14 bases agree with TRBD2. Germline CDR1 SNHLY, CDR2 FYNNEI. The V segment lost 7 bases and the J segment 6 bases; nucleotides outside the gene matches: 5. The CDR3 is made up of 14 amino acids. CDR3 loop: CASMVGLAGGEQYF. The CDR3 DNA sequence: TGTGCCAGCATGGTAGGACTAGCGGGAGGCGAGCAGTACTTC.